The clone carrying this T cell receptor beta chain showed up many times. Its target is not known. Calling Graves' hyperthyroidism stable meant ophthalmopathy did not progress within 18 months. The PBMCs had their origin in around 9.1 ml of fresh peripheral blood. Amplified TCR beta CDR3 regions derived from RNA transcripts. Primed by the HTBI set, a first-round RT-PCR was run on the TCR CDR3. TCRdb itself ran the multiplex PCR reads through MiXCR, one entry per CDR3 protein. The table shows around 200,000 distinct CDR3 sequences, with 17% occurring only once. This entry belongs to a study of T cells in Graves' hyperthyroidism and ophthalmopathy. General study points: Ophthalmopathy stood apart from stable hyperthyroidism in a 13 V-J model. Among thyroid clonotypes expanded above 0.001, most also appeared in blood.

The V gene end was trimmed by 5 bases and the J gene end by 7 bases; junction bases not matched to a gene: 13. The CDR3 spans 15 residues. The chain joins TRBV12-3 or TRBV12-4 to TRBJ2-7; the match to TRBD2 covers 8 bases. This TCR was recovered from a woman aged 50 to 60 with Graves' hyperthyroidism. Sequenced material: blood. The CDR3 nucleotides read TGTGCCAGCAGTCGTGCCGGGACTAGAGGGATGGAGCAGTACTTC. Translation gives CASSRAGTRGMEQYF.